This TCR beta chain was recorded in a study of CXCR3-negative and CXCR3-positive naive CD8 T cells (dated by TCRdb to between 2018 and 2020). Study-wide context: In total, 130 million to 150 million TRB reads were obtained, which works out to roughly 1.5 +/- 0.3 million reads per library. The TRBV-TRBJ cluster analysis covered naive subsets from 5 or 6 donors and memory cells from 3 donors. The diversity and physicochemical repertoire analyses included 11 donors pooled from two independent experiments.

The cysteine opens and the phenylalanine closes a CDR3 of 16 amino acids. No DNA appears here. Based on the germline V gene (reference sequence), the CDR1 and CDR2 sequences are LNHDA and SQIVND. Sequencing used a NextSeq 550. The Human TCR Profiling Kit (MiLaboratory) was used to prepare UMI-labeled 5' RACE TRB cDNA libraries. The full amount of extracted RNA was used for cDNA synthesis, and the full amount of resulting cDNA was used for PCR amplification. Libraries were prepared in parallel with an identical number of PCR cycles. In the authors' own workflow: About 50,000 +/- 10,000 unique UMI-labeled TRB cDNA molecules per library were extracted with MIGEC and MiXCR, with at least two reads per UMI required. On average, each library contained 40,000 +/- 10,000 functional in-frame TRB CDR3 nucleotide clonotypes without stop codons. After downsampling to 5000 UMI-labeled TRB molecules per sample, diversity metrics such as normalized Shannon-Wiener and Chao1 were calculated in VDJtools. Clonotype-size-weighted physicochemical properties of the central five CDR3 residues (interaction energy, strength, volume and Kidera factor 4) were computed in VDJtools. Each entry corresponds to one CDR3 protein sequence from reads that TCRdb reprocessed, and DNA is not given. None of the V and J calls come from the authors' own analysis; TCRdb made them. This sample's table has entries for some 130,000 distinct CDR3 sequences. Clones ranked in the top ten supply 0.49% of the sample.

About this clonotype itself: It has no known antigen specificity.

For every CD8+ T cell subset, over 250,000 cells were flow-sorted straight into RLT lysis buffer, and each subset was sorted in triplicate. Naive CD8+ T cells were defined stringently as CD45RO-CCR7+CD27+CD95- to exclude memory contaminants. Using standard density gradient centrifugation, peripheral blood mononuclear cells were isolated from buffy coats. A FACSAria III was used to flow-sort naive CD8+ T cells into CXCR3-negative and CXCR3-positive populations. An RNeasy Mini Kit was used to extract total RNA from the sorted cells. Findings and caveats that apply to the study as a whole: Because surface CD5, which is linked to self-reactivity in mice, was comparable between the naive subsets, TCR interaction strength was also inferred from the physicochemical properties of TRB CDR3s. TRBV-TRBJ usage was similar between naive CXCR3-negative and CXCR3-positive cells from the same donor, while memory cells showed distinct patterns. Freshly isolated PBMCs were used for most assays because CXCR3 expression went down partially after cryopreservation. Comparably high repertoire diversity was found in both naive subsets, whereas much lower repertoire diversity was found in memory CD8+ T cells. Compared with CXCR3-negative naive cells, CXCR3-positive naive cells had TRB CDR3s with higher hydrophobicity (lower Kidera factor 4), lower energy, and higher strength and volume indices.

Rearrangement joined TRBV19 to TRBJ2-5; TCRdb proposes TRBD2, but this gene call is untestable without DNA. The sequencing sample was made of naive CXCR3- CD8+ T cells from blood. The cell subset or site label corresponds to: CD45RO-CCR7+CD27+CD95- naive CD8+ T cells lacking CXCR3 (TNR3-). The source is a human donor in good health. Some clones in this sample may be carry-over from other donors' samples. The CDR3 protein sequence reads: CASRLAGGLSGETQYF.